This TCR beta chain was captured in a study of chemoradiotherapy in HPV16-positive cancers (dated by TCRdb to 2021 to 2024). For the wider study: Using functional T-cell assays on cells from a couple of HPV16-positive patients, the researchers defined candidate HPV-specific T-cell clones and common TCR motifs. Whether T-cell immunity against the HPV oncoproteins E6 and E7 changes during chemoradiotherapy and whether survival is affected by this immunity were examined in the study. TCR repertoires from some 90 patients with HPV-related cancers were then used to track the candidate HPV-specific TCRs and motifs. Points the paper makes about the study in general: The functional definition of HPV-specific T cells came from only a couple of HPV16-positive patients, and the survival association was reported for HPV16-positive patients. Improved recurrence-free survival in HPV16-positive patients was associated with expansion of HPV-responsive T cells during chemoradiotherapy. Expansion of candidate HPV-specific clones and E7-related TCR motifs was observed in the tumor microenvironment during treatment, whereas no such expansion was observed for non-HPV-specific T cells.

The library was made by the immunoSEQ multiplex PCR assay. TCRdb carries this immuneACCESS record with in-frame sequences only. Its versions omit some clonotypes, under half of them owing to an unresolved V gene in the studies checked, with the rest unexplained. The sample table lists approximately 19,000 clones, roughly 86% of them with a count of one. The ten largest clones add up to approximately 4.6% of the sample. Repertoires were sampled multiple times during chemoradiotherapy, which allowed clonal expansion in the tumor microenvironment to be followed. V and J are trimmed by 5 bases and 7 bases, and the gene matches miss 16 bases of the junction. As encoded in the germline V gene, CDR1 is SGHTA while CDR2 is FQGNSA. There are 18 amino acids in the CDR3, from cysteine to phenylalanine inclusive. Only CDR3 DNA remains: 54 bases, in frame from the first base. Comments on this clone: No antigen is known for it. Base-call qualities are not available, and no considerably larger clone is one nucleotide away.

Rearrangement joined TRBV7-2 to TRBJ2-2, and 10 junction bases match TRBD2. The sequence was collected from a human donor with HPV-associated anogenital cancer. The sample was blood, taken from a patient who underwent chemoradiotherapy. The nucleotide sequence is given as TGTGCCAGCAGCCTTAGCCTGGGGGTAGCGGGAGGCGGCGGGGAGCTGTTTTTT. This translates into CASSLSLGVAGGGGELFF.